Each of the 23 T cell receptor beta chains below was sequenced from the same sample in a study of T cells in Graves' hyperthyroidism and ophthalmopathy. What was amplified from RNA transcripts were TCR beta CDR3 regions. TCR CDR3 regions were first amplified by RT-PCR with HTBI primers. MiXCR, applied by TCRdb to the multiplex PCR reads, yields one record per CDR3 protein. The sample includes about 400,000 distinct CDR3 sequences, around 16% of them seen just once. The sample consisted of blood. The receptor source for this set is a woman between 18 and 29 years old with Graves' hyperthyroidism.

This clonotype was picked up many times. This chain uses TRBV19 with TRBJ2-2, with 14 bases fitting TRBD2. The germline V gene encodes CDR1 LNHDA and CDR2 SQIVND (reference sequence). The CDR3 has 19 residues. The V gene end was trimmed by 3 bases and the J gene end by 0 bases; junction bases not matched to a gene: 6. CDR3 sequence: CASSIGLAGGSTNTGELFF. The CDR3 coding sequence is TGTGCCAGTAGTATTGGACTAGCGGGGGGCAGCACGAACACCGGGGAGCTGTTTTTT.

This chain connects TRBV18 to TRBJ2-5, with 8 bases matching TRBD1. Germline CDR1 KGHSH, CDR2 LQKENI. The CDR3 sequence is 14 residues long. The V and J ends lost 5 bases and 0 bases, in that order; junction bases with no gene match: 2. CDR3 DNA: TGTGCCAGCTCAGAGGGACAGGACCAAGAGACCCAGTACTTC. Amino acid sequence: CASSEGQDQETQYF.

The chain joins TRBV7-3 to TRBJ2-5; weak D call: TRBD2 (6 bases). The CDR3 is 16 amino acids. Germline CDR1 SGHTA, CDR2 FQGTGA. V was cut by 5 bases and J by 0 bases, with 16 bases left in between. The CDR3 here is CASSPRLVSYQETQYF. The DNA of the CDR3 is TGTGCCAGCAGCCCCCGACTAGTTTCGTACCAAGAGACCCAGTACTTC. The entire variable domain, with the rest obtained from reference TRBV7-3 and TRBJ2-5, is as follows: GAGVSQTPSNKVTEKGKYVELRCDPISGHTALYWYRQSLGQGPEFLIYFQGTGAADDSGLPNDRFFAVRPEGSVSTLKIQRTERGDSAVYLCASSPRLVSYQETQYFGPGTRLLVL.

The chain is built from TRBV12-3 or TRBV12-4 and TRBJ2-3; 9 positions match TRBD2. The CDR3 has 12 amino acids. After removal of 5 bases from V and 14 bases from J, the junction contained 8 bases not matched to a gene. CDR3: CASSRLAGYGYF. CDR3 DNA: TGTGCCAGCAGTCGCCTAGCGGGGTATGGGTATTTT.

V usage is TRBV30 and J usage is TRBJ1-1; D gene uncertain. Deletions cut 3 bases from V and 1 base from J, with 12 bases between. Per the germline V gene, CDR1 is GTSNPN and CDR2 is SVGIG (reference sequence). The CDR3 runs to 14 residues. CDR3: CAWSTTWKNTEAFF. As DNA, the CDR3 is TGTGCCTGGAGCACTACTTGGAAGAACACTGAAGCTTTCTTT.

This clonotype was found a few times. The DNA for the CDR3 is TGTGCCAGTAAGGGGACTACGAACACCGGGGAGCTGTTTTTT. It translates to CASKGTTNTGELFF. This chain connects TRBV19 to TRBJ2-2; 7 nucleotides line up with TRBD2. CDR3 length: 14 amino acids. The trim removed 7 bases at V and 0 bases at J, leaving 2 bases unmatched. The germline V gene encodes CDR1 LNHDA and CDR2 SQIVND (reference sequence).

This clonotype was recorded many times. This chain joins TRBV7-9 and TRBJ1-3; no reliable D call. The germline V gene has CDR1 SEHNR and CDR2 FQNEAQ (reference sequence). This CDR3 has 17 amino acids. The V gene lost 2 bases and the J gene lost 0 bases, with 14 bases spanning the gap. CDR3 coding DNA: TGTGCCAGCAGCTTATTCGAGCAAATTGTCTCTGGAAACACCATATATTTT. Its translation is CASSLFEQIVSGNTIYF.

This clonotype came up many times. The V call is TRBV25-1, the J call TRBJ2-3, with 9 bases lining up with TRBD1. The V segment lost 5 bases and the J segment 0 bases; nucleotides outside the gene matches: 6. Per germline, CDR1 MGHDK and CDR2 SYGVNS. CDR3 length: 16 residues. CDR3 sequence: CASSPGTGTSTDTQYF. The DNA for the CDR3 is TGTGCCAGCAGTCCGGGGACAGGGACTAGCACAGATACGCAGTATTTT.

This clonotype occurred many times. V and J are TRBV7-2 and TRBJ2-5, with no clear D. The V gene's germline CDR1 is SGHTA and CDR2 FQGNSA. The CDR3 has 14 amino acids. Trimming stripped 5 bases from V and 1 base from J, with 11 bases between. The chain's CDR3 is CASSVMGVQETQYF. The CDR3 DNA follows: TGTGCCAGCAGCGTCATGGGCGTCCAAGAGACCCAGTACTTC.

The V and J genes are TRBV20-1 and TRBJ2-7; TRBD2 is a possible D gene (10 bases). This CDR3 spans 18 amino acids. V was pared by 1 base and J by 6 bases, with 28 bases between. The germline V gene has CDR1 DFQATT and CDR2 SNEGSKA (reference sequence). CDR3 sequence: CSARAGTGRLAGDSEQYF. In DNA, the CDR3 is TGCAGTGCTAGAGCCGGGACAGGGAGGCTAGCGGGAGATTCCGAGCAGTACTTC.

CDR3 sequence: CSAPLLGLGTEAFF. DNA of the CDR3: TGCAGTGCCCCTCTTTTAGGGTTGGGAACTGAAGCTTTCTTT. The V call is TRBV20-1, the J call TRBJ1-1; D unresolved. Trimming removed 6 bases at V and 5 bases at J, with 19 bases between. This CDR3 has 14 residues. CDR1 is DFQATT, CDR2 SNEGSKA, per germline (reference sequence).

This chain joins TRBV30 and TRBJ1-4, with TRBD1 matching over 7 bases. The CDR3 contains 14 residues. After removal of 0 bases from V and 7 bases from J, the junction contained 5 bases not matched to a gene. From germline, CDR1 is GTSNPN and CDR2 SVGIG (reference sequence). In DNA, the CDR3 is TGTGCCTGGAGTGTAGGGGGCAGGAGTGAAAAACTGTTTTTT. This translates into CAWSVGGRSEKLFF.

This clonotype was counted ten times or more. This sequence joins TRBV6-2 or TRBV6-3 and TRBJ1-5; a possible D gene is TRBD1 (6 bases). This CDR3 spans 13 amino acids. V shed 6 bases and J shed 7 bases, with 13 bases lying between them. In germline, CDR1 is MNHEY, CDR2 SVGEGT. CDR3 in amino acids: CASRNTGNQPQHF. For the CDR3, the DNA is TGTGCCAGCAGAAACACAGGGAACCAGCCCCAGCATTTT.

This clonotype was observed many times. This chain uses TRBV10-3 with TRBJ2-5; D unresolved. Per the germline V gene, CDR1 is ENHRY and CDR2 is SYGVKD. The CDR3 spans 14 residues. Trimming stripped 3 bases from V and 2 bases from J, with 10 bases between. The CDR3 protein is CAISDFAVQETQYF. The CDR3 bases are TGTGCCATCAGTGATTTCGCAGTTCAAGAGACCCAGTACTTC.

This clonotype was counted between two and nine times. This rearrangement joins TRBV29-1 to TRBJ2-2; D gene unclear. Germline CDR1 and CDR2: SQVTM and ANQGSEA. Trimming took 4 bases from V and 2 from J, leaving 8 bases between them. The CDR3 spans 13 residues. The CDR3 DNA reads as TGCAGCGTTGGTGCTCAAAACACCGGGGAGCTGTTTTTT. The encoded protein is CSVGAQNTGELFF.

This clonotype came up a few times. This may be a read error, as it is one base from a much larger clone. The chain carries TRBV30 and TRBJ2-3; tentatively, D is TRBD1 (6 bases). The CDR3 is made up of 15 amino acids. The V gene's germline CDR1 is GTSNPN and CDR2 SVGIG (reference sequence). The V end was cut by 0 bases, the J end by 7 bases, with 17 bases between. In nucleotides, the CDR3 is TGTGCCTGGAGTGTAAATGATAGGGGGTTGAATACGCAGTATTTT. It translates to CAWSVNDRGLNTQYF.

In its sample, this clonotype was seen a few times. The chain employs TRBV10-3 and TRBJ1-2; D is uncertain. Trimming took 2 bases from V and 3 from J, leaving 13 bases between them. The length of the CDR3 is 15 residues. Germline V gene data show CDR1 as ENHRY and CDR2 as SYGVKD. CDR3 sequence: CAISEGVGEHYGYTF. The CDR3 nucleotides are TGTGCCATCAGTGAGGGGGTCGGGGAGCACTATGGCTACACCTTC.

For this clonotype: This may be a read error, as it is one base from a much larger clone. The chain combines TRBV6-1 with TRBJ2-7; D possibly matches TRBD1 or TRBD2 (5 bases each). The CDR3 has 15 residues. Germline V gene data show CDR1 as MNHNS and CDR2 as SASEGT. V was clipped by 4 bases and J by 1 base, with 14 bases between them. CDR3 loop: CASSGGREKSYEQYF. The CDR3, as DNA: TGTGCCAGCAGTGGGGGCAGGGAGAAGTCCTACGAGCAGTACTTC.

This chain joins TRBV20-1 and TRBJ2-1; 8 bases are a match to TRBD2. The CDR3 loop spans 15 amino acids. J lost 2 bases, V lost 3 bases, and 6 bases had no gene match. Germline lookup yields CDR1 DFQATT and CDR2 SNEGSKA (reference sequence). The DNA for the CDR3 is TGCAGTGCTAGTCCGCGGGGGGTCCCCTACAATGAGCAGTTCTTC. Protein: CSASPRGVPYNEQFF.

Turning to this clonotype: This may arise from a read error, as a much more abundant clone is one base away. The J gene is TRBJ2-7, the V gene TRBV29-1; D gene unclear. In germline, CDR1 is SQVTM, CDR2 ANQGSEA. The CDR3 totals 10 residues. Trimming took 2 bases from V and 8 from J, leaving 7 bases between them. The CDR3 here is CSVELGQQYF. In nucleotides, the CDR3 is TGCAGCGTTGAACTGGGCCAGCAGTACTTC.

The chain links TRBV13 to TRBJ2-5, with a possible D match to TRBD1 (6 bases). This CDR3 is 14 amino acids long. V was trimmed by 4 bases and J by 3 bases, leaving 12 bases between them. Looked up from germline, CDR1 is PRHDT and CDR2 is FYEKMQ (reference sequence). The CDR3 DNA sequence: TGTGCCAGCAGCTCCCGGGACATCAAAGAGACCCAGTACTTC. Translating it yields CASSSRDIKETQYF.

The table lists this clonotype with a few counts. The J gene is TRBJ2-7, the V gene TRBV5-5; D is uncertain. The CDR3 is 14 residues long. With 4 bases removed from V and 5 bases from J, the gap between germline ends came to 16 bases. Per germline, CDR1 SGHKS and CDR2 YYEKEE (reference sequence). This chain's CDR3 is CASSSSGVADEQYF. CDR3 nucleotide sequence: TGTGCCAGCAGCAGTAGTGGGGTCGCGGACGAGCAGTACTTC.

The table lists this clonotype with many counts. This chain connects TRBV29-1 to TRBJ2-1; TRBD1 matches at 10 bases. Germline trimming cut 2 bases from V and 6 bases from J; bases unmatched to any gene: 7. There are 15 residues in the CDR3. Per the germline V gene, CDR1 is SQVTM and CDR2 is ANQGSEA. The CDR3 region is CSVEPGTGVGNEQFF. CDR3 in DNA: TGCAGCGTTGAACCCGGGACAGGGGTCGGCAATGAGCAGTTCTTC.